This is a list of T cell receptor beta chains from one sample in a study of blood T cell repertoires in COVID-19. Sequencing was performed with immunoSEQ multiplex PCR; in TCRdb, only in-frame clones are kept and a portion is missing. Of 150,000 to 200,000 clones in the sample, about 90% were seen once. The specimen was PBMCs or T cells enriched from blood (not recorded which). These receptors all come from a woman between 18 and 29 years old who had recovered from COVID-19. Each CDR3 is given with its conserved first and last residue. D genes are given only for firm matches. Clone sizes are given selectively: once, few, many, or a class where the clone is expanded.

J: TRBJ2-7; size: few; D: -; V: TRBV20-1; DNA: TGCAGTGCTAGTGTAGCCGTTACCTACGAGCAGTACTTC; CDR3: CSASVAVTYEQYF
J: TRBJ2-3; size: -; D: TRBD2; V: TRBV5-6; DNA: TGTGCCAGCAGCCTTCTAGCGGGGGGCGCAGATACGCAGTATTTT; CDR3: CASSLLAGGADTQYF
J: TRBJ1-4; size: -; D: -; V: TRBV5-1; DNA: TGCGCCAGCAGCTTGGACAGGACTAATGAAAAACTGTTTTTT; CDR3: CASSLDRTNEKLFF
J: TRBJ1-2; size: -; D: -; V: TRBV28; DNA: TGTGCCAGCAGTTTACTCGGGGTTGAGATATTTGGCTACACCTTC; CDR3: CASSLLGVEIFGYTF
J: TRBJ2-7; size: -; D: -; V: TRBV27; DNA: TGTGCCAGCAGTTTGTCGAGTGCATACTACGAGCAGTACTTC; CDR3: CASSLSSAYYEQYF
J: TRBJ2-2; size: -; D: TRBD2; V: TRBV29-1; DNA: TGCAGCGTGGGTTCGGCTAGCGGGGGCGGGGGCACCGGGGAGCTGTTTTTT; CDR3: CSVGSASGGGGTGELFF
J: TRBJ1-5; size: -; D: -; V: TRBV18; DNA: TGTGCCAGCTCTCCCGACAGAAATCAGCCCCAGCATTTT; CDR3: CASSPDRNQPQHF
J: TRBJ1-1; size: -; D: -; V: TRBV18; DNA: TGTGCCAGCTCACGACTCGGTCCTGAAGCTTTCTTT; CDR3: CASSRLGPEAFF
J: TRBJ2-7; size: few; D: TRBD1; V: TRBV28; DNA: TGTGCCAGCAGTTTAGGGGGACAGGGCTACGAGCAGTACTTC; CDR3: CASSLGGQGYEQYF
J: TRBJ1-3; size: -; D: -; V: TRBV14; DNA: TGTGCCAGCAGCTCCGGGACACCTGGAAACACCATATATTTT; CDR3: CASSSGTPGNTIYF
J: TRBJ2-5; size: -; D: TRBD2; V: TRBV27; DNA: TGTGCCAGCAGTCCAACTAGCGGGGATCCTCGGGAGACCCAGTACTTC; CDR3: CASSPTSGDPRETQYF
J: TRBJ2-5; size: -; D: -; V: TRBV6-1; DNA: TGTGCCAGCAGTGAAGCGCTGAGGCGGGAGACCCAGTACTTC; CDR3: CASSEALRRETQYF
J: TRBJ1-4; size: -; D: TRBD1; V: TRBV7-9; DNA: TGTGCCAGCAGCCTTAAACCGGGACAGGGGTTCGGAAAACTGTTTTTT; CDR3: CASSLKPGQGFGKLFF
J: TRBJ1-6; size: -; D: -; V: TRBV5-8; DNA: TGTGCCAGCAGCTTCGCCGGGATGGGGAATTCACCCCTCCACTTT; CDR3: CASSFAGMGNSPLHF
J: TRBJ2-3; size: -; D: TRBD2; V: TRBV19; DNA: TGTGCCAGTAGTGCCGTGGGACTAGCGGGAGTAATAGATACGCAGTATTTT; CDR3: CASSAVGLAGVIDTQYF
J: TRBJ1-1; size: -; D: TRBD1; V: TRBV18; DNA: TGTGCCAGCTCAGCACAGGGGTCTGGGAACACTGAAGCTTTCTTT; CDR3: CASSAQGSGNTEAFF
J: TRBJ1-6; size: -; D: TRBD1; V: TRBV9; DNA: TGTGCCAGCTCAGGGACAGGGACAAATTCACCCCTCCACTTT; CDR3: CASSGTGTNSPLHF
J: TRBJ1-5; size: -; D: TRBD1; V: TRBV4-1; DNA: TGCGCCAGCAGCCAATGGGACAGCAACGTCCAGCCCCAGCATTTT; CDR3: CASSQWDSNVQPQHF
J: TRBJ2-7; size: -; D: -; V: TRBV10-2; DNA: TGCGCCAGCAGTGAGGGGCATGTTTACGAGCAGTACTTC; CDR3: CASSEGHVYEQYF
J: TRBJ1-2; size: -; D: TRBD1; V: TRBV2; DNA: TGTGCCAGCAGTGCCGTCCCGGGACAGGGGGCGCGGGGCTATGGCTACACCTTC; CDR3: CASSAVPGQGARGYGYTF
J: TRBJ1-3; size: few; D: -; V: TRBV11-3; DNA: TGTGCCAGCAGCTTTACTTACTCTGGAAACACCATATATTTT; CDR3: CASSFTYSGNTIYF
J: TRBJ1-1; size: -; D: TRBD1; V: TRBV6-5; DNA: TGTGCCAGCCTCCTCTCCAACAGGGGGGACACTGAAGCTTTCTTT; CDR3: CASLLSNRGDTEAFF
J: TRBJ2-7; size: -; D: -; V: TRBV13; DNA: TGTGCCAGCAGCCCGAGGGGGTCGGGCGAGCAGTACTTC; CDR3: CASSPRGSGEQYF
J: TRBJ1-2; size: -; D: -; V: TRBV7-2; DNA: TGTGCCAGCAGCTCCCTGGGGGAGGCTCGGGTACAGGGCTACACCTTC; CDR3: CASSSLGEARVQGYTF
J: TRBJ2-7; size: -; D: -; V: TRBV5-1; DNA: TGCGCCAGCAGCTTGGCCCTAGCCCTAACCGCCGAGCAGTACTTC; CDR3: CASSLALALTAEQYF
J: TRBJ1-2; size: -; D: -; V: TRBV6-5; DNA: TGTGCCAGCAGCTCCGGGGGGGTCCGCTACACCTTC; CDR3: CASSSGGVRYTF
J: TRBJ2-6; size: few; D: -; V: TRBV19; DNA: TGTGCCAGTAGTATCCAAGGGGCCAACGTCCTGACTTTC; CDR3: CASSIQGANVLTF
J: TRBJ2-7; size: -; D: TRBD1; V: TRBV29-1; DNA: TGCAGCGTTGAGGGGGACAGGGAGCTTTCCTACGAGCAGTACTTC; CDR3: CSVEGDRELSYEQYF